This note documents a single T cell receptor (beta chain) sequence. The assay was immunoSEQ multiplex PCR, and TCRdb's table has in-frame clones only and misses some. The sample yields 2 million to 2.5 million clones, more than 90% seen once. The data belong to a study of shared clonotypes between healthy human individuals. Germline V gene sequence: CDR1 MGHRA, CDR2 YSYEKL. The V end was cut by 4 bases, the J end by 0 bases, with 13 bases between. This CDR3 has 17 amino acids. The source is a man aged 18 to 30 in good health. The genes are TRBV4-1 and TRBJ2-6; D remains unclear. Specimen: naive CD4+ T cells sorted from blood. Specified subset: CD45RA+ positively selected. The CDR3 here is CASSPELQASGANVLTF. CDR3 nucleotide sequence: TGCGCCAGCAGCCCTGAACTACAAGCCTCTGGGGCCAACGTCCTGACTTTC.